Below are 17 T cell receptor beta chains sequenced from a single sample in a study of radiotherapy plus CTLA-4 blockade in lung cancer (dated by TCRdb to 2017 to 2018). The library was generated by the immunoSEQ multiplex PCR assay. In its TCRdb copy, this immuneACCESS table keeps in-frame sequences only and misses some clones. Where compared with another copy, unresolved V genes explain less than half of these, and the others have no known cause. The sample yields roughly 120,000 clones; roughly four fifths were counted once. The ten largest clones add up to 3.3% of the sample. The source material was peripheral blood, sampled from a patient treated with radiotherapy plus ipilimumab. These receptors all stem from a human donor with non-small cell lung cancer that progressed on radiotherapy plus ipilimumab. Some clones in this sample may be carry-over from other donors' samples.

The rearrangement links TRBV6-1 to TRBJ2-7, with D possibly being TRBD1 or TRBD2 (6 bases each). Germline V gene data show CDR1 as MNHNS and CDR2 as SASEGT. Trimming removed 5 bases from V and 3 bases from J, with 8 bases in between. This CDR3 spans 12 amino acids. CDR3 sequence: CASSKGGYEQYF. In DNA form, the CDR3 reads TGTGCCAGCAGTAAGGGGGGCTACGAGCAGTACTTC.

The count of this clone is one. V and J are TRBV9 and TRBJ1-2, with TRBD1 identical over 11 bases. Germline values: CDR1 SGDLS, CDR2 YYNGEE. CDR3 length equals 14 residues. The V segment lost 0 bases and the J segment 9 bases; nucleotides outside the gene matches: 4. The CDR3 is CASSVGGQGGRYTF. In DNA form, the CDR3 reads TGTGCCAGCAGCGTAGGGGGACAGGGGGGACGCTACACCTTC.

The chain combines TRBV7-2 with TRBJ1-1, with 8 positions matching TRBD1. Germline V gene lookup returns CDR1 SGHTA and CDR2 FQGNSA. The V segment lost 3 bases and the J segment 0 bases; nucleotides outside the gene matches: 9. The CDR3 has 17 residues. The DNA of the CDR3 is TGTGCCAGCAGCTTCCGTGCAGGGGGCCTCCTGAACACTGAAGCTTTCTTT. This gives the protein CASSFRAGGLLNTEAFF.

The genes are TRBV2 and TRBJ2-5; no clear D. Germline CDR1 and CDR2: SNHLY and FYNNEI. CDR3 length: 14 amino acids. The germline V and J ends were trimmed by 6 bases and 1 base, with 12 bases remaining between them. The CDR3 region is CASRPSNSQETQYF. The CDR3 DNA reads TGTGCCAGCAGGCCATCGAATAGCCAAGAGACCCAGTACTTC.

This CDR3 reads CASSTNGGYGYTF. The CDR3 nucleotides read TGTGCCAGCAGCACGAATGGGGGGTATGGCTACACCTTC. The chain joins TRBV6-1 to TRBJ1-2, with D possibly matching TRBD1 (5 bases). V lost 6 bases to trimming and J lost 5 bases, with 13 bases between them. This CDR3 has 13 residues. Germline loops: CDR1 MNHNS, CDR2 SASEGT.

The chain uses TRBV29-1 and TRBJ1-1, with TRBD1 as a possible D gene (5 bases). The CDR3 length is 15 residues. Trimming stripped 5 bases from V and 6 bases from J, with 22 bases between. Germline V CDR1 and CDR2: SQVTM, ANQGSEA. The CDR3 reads CSVKDGDHRWAEAFF. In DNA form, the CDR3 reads TGCAGCGTTAAGGACGGGGACCACAGATGGGCTGAAGCTTTCTTT.

In nucleotides, the CDR3 is TGTGCCTGGAGTTCCCCAGATCCGCCCCAGCATTTT. Amino acid sequence: CAWSSPDPPQHF. The chain joins TRBV30 to TRBJ1-5; no reliable D call. This CDR3 region has 12 residues. Trimming stripped 2 bases from V and 9 bases from J, with 11 bases between. From germline, CDR1 is GTSNPN and CDR2 SVGIG (reference sequence).

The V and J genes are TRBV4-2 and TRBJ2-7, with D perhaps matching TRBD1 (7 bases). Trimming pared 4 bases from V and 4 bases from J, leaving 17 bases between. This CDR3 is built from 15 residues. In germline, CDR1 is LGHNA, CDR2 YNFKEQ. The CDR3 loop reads CASSRITQGGYEQYF. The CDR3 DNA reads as TGTGCCAGCAGCCGTATCACGCAGGGGGGATACGAGCAGTACTTC.

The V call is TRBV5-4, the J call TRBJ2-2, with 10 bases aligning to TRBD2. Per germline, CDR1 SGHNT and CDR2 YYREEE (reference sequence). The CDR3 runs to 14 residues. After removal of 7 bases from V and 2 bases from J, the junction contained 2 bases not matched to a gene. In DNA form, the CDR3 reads TGTGCCAGCCGGACTAGCGGAAACACCGGGGAGCTGTTTTTT. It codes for CASRTSGNTGELFF.

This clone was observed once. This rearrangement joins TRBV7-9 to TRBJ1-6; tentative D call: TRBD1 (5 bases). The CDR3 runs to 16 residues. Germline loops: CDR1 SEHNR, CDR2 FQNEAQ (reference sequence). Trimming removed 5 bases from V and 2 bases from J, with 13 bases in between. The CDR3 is CASSQIEGPYNSPLHF. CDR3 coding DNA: TGTGCCAGCAGCCAAATCGAGGGGCCCTATAATTCACCCCTCCACTTT. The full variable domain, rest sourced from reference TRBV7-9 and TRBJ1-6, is DTGVSQNPRHKITKRGQNVTFRCDPISEHNRLYWYRQTLGQGPEFLTYFQNEAQLEKSRLLSDRFSAERPKGSFSTLEIQRTEQGDSAMYLCASSQIEGPYNSPLHFGNGTRLTVT.

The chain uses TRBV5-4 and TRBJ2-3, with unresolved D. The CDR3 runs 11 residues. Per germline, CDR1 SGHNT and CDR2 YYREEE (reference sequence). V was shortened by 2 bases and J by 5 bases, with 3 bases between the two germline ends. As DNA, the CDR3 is TGTGCCAGCAGCTTCGGAGATACGCAGTATTTT. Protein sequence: CASSFGDTQYF.

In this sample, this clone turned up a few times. The CDR3 DNA is TGTGCCAGCAGCTCACAGGGGTGGGGAGGCTACACCTTC. Protein: CASSSQGWGGYTF. This chain joins TRBV7-8 and TRBJ1-2, with 7 bases aligning to TRBD1. This CDR3 is 13 amino acids long. In germline, CDR1 is SGHVS, CDR2 FQNEAQ. Trimming at V came to 4 bases and at J to 8 bases, leaving 7 bases not matched to a gene.

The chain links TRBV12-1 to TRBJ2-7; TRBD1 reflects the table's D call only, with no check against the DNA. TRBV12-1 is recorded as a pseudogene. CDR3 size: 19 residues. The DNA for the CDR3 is TGTGCCAGCAGCTTCCCGTGGACAGGGGACCCCATAGCTGTCTACGAGCAGTACTTC. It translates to CASSFPWTGDPIAVYEQYF.

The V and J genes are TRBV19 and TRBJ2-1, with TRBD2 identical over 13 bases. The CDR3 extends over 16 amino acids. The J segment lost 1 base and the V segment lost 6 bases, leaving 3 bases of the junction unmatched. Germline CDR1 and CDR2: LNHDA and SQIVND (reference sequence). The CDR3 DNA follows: TGTGCCAGTAGGAGGGGACTAGCGGGGTCCTACAATGAGCAGTTCTTC. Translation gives CASRRGLAGSYNEQFF.

As DNA, the CDR3 is TGTGCCAGCAGCTTCGCCTACACCGGGGAGCTGTTTTTT. Its translation: CASSFAYTGELFF. This chain joins TRBV5-4 and TRBJ2-2; no reliable D call. Per germline, CDR1 SGHNT and CDR2 YYREEE (reference sequence). This CDR3 is built from 13 residues. V lost 2 bases and J lost 3, with 5 bases in between. Complete variable domain (other parts from reference TRBV5-4 and TRBJ2-2): ETGVTQSPTHLIKTRGQQVTLRCSSQSGHNTVSWYQQALGQGPQFIFQYYREEENGRGNFPPRFSGLQFPNYSSELNVNALELDDSALYLCASSFAYTGELFFGEGSRLTVL.

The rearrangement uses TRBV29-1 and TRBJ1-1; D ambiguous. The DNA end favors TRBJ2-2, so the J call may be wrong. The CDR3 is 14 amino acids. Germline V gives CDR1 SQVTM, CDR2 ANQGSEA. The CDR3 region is CSGFTQANTGELFF. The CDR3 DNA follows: TGCAGCGGCTTTACCCAAGCGAACACCGGGGAGCTGTTTTTT.

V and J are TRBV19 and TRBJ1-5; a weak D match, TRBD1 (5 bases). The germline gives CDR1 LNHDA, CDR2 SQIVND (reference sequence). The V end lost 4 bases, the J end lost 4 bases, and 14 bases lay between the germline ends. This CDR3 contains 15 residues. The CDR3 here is CASSKRTLINQPQHF. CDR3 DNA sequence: TGTGCCAGTAGTAAGAGGACACTTATTAATCAGCCCCAGCATTTT.